The T cell receptor (beta chain) under discussion was sequenced for a study of T cells in Graves' hyperthyroidism and ophthalmopathy. Whole-study context: Initial diagnosis, before any treatment, was when peripheral blood was collected.

Germline assignment: CDR1 LNHDA and CDR2 SQIVND (reference sequence). This CDR3 has 13 residues. Trimming stripped 3 bases from V and 8 bases from J, with 11 bases between. The TCR beta CDR3 regions underwent amplification using RNA transcripts as the source. The TCR CDR3 first-round RT-PCR relied on the HTBI primer set. In TCRdb, the multiplex PCR reads were re-called with MiXCR into one record per CDR3 protein. The sample has 450,000 to 650,000 distinct CDR3 sequences, under 25% seen once. Lactation, pregnancy, other autoimmune disease or uncontrolled infection led to exclusion of patients. Clinical symptoms, serum thyroxine and TRAb, thyroid ultrasound and orbital computed tomography together formed the diagnostic basis. To note about this clonotype: Its target is not known.

Regarding the study as a whole: Most expanded thyroid clonotypes above 0.001 recurred in blood.

Material: blood. The chain carries TRBV19 and TRBJ2-1; D remains unclear. This clonotype was sampled from a man aged 18-30 years with Graves' hyperthyroidism. Here the CDR3 DNA reads TGTGCCAGTAGTATGGTCGGAAGGGATGAGCAGTTCTTC. It yields the protein CASSMVGRDEQFF.